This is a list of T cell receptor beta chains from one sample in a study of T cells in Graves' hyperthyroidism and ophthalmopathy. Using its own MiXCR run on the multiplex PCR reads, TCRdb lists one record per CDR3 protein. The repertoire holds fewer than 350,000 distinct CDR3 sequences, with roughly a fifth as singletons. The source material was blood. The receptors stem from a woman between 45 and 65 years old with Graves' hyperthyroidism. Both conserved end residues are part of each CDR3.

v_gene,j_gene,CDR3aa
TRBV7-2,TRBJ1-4,CASSLGRGATNEKLFF
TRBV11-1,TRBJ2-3,CASSLLAGITGTQYF
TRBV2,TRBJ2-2,CASRKMTGELFF
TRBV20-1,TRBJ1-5,CSARGPGQGYQPQHF
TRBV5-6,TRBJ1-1,CASSLVAAMNTEAFF
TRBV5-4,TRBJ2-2,CASSSGKTGELFF
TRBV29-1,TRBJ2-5,CSVESSGDETQYF
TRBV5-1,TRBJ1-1,CASSPGQRMNTEAFF
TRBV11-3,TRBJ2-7,CASSLVTGGYEQYF
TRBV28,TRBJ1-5,CASTRSGTGGDSNQPQHF
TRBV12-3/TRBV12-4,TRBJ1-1,CASKSVGGSTEAFF
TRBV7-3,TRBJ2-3,CASSPRTSGGGDTQYF
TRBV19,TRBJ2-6,CASTRDRAGANVLTF
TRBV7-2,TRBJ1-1,CASSRTKQGAGFF
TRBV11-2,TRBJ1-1,CASSLMGSTNTEAFF
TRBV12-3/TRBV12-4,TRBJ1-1,CASSRAENTEAFF
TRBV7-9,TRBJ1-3,CASSIAGTAGNTIYF
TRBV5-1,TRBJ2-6,CASSGGQVNPSGANVLTF
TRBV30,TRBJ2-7,CAWSLGLSYEQYF
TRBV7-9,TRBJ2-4,CASSSMGTSGIGNIQYF
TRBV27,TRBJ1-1,CASSLTGYNTEAFF
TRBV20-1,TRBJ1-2,CSAGGQGARGYTF
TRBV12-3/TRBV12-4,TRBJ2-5,CASSQQGFRETQYF
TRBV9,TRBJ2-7,CASSVGEGYEQYF
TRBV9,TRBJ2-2,CASSEFRMNTGELFF
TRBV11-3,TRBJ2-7,CASSGRGSRYEQYF
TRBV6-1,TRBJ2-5,CASTASSGGRGTQYF
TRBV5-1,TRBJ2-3,CASSYGTEGTDTQYF
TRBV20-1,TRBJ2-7,CSASGRVAYVEQYF
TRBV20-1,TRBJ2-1,CSAGPTSGGEQFF
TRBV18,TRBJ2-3,CASSPEGTDTQYF
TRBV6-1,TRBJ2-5,CASSVTSGRALQTQYF
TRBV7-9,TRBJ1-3,CASSLEQGNTIYF
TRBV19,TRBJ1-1,CASTTTSTLNTEAFF
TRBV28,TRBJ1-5,CASKRQINSNQPQHF
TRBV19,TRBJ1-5,CASSTVFSGNQPQHF
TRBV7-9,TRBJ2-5,CASSLSGAGETQYF
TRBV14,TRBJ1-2,CASSQVGGRFNYGYTF
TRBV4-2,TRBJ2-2,CASSEGRGDTGELFF
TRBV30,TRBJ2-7,CAWNLAGISYEQYF
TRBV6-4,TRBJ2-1,CASSDSGTSGRNEQFF
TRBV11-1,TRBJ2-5,CASSSPGAQETQYF
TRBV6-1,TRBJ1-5,CASSSTGPYSNQPQHF
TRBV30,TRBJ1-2,CAWSVGRRRYGYTF
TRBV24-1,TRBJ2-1,CATSDSVSSYNEQFF
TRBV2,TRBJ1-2,CATQSPVRDRGPYGYTF
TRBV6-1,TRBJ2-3,CASSATSGRGPDTQYF
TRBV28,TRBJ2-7,CASSLPSGYSSYEQYF
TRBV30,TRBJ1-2,CAWTQGYYGYTF
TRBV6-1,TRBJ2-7,CASSEQVWEQYF
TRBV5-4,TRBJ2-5,CASSLVDRQETQYF
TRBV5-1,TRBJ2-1,CASSFFSLHEQFF
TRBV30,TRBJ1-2,CAWSVRQGGDGYTF